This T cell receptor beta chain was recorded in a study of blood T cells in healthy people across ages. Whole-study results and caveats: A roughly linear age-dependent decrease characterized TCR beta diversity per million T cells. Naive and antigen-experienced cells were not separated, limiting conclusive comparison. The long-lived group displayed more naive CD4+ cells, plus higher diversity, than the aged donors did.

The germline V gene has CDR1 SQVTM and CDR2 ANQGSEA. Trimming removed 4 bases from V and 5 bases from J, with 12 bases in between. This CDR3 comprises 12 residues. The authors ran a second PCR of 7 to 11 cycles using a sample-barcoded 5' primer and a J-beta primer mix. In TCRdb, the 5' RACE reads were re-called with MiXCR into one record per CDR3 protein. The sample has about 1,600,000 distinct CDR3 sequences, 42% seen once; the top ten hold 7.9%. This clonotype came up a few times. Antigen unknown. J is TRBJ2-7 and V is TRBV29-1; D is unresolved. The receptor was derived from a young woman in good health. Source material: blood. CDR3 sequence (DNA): TGCAGCGTTGTCGGTTCGAACCACGAGCAGTACTTC. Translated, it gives CSVVGSNHEQYF.